The T cell receptor (beta chain) described here comes from a study of human T cells and chemical hapten exposure (dated by TCRdb to about 2021). The study in broad terms: For sensitization, 2% DPC in acetone was applied to an approximately 2 cm by approximately 2 cm area of upper inner arm skin. Throughout the study period of 20 to 30 weeks, patients also received therapeutic DPC doses to the scalp every week. Patch testing was done on the upper back using Finn chambers containing 0.01% DPC, and results were scored after 6 days according to International Contact Dermatitis Research Group standards. The mostly female patient cohort included alopecia areata with under or over 50% scalp involvement, alopecia totalis and alopecia universalis. Libraries were pooled for sequencing, and variation in per-sample TCR yields was attributed mainly to small differences in library volumes within the pool. The study tracked peripheral blood TCR repertoire changes in vivo during primary and secondary sensitization to the hapten diphenylcyclopropenone (DPC) in alopecia patients. Blood samples were taken from patients before sensitization (week 0) and at 2, 6 and about 24 weeks after DPC sensitization. Under 30 alopecia patients gave blood for TCR sequencing at one to four time points (pre-sensitization, 2, 6 and 24 weeks). Broad study findings and their caveats: All patients had alopecia, a presumed autoimmune disease, so their immune response might differ from that of healthy individuals. Significantly more large CDR3 similarity clusters were formed by expanded TCRs than by pre-sensitization or healthy control sets, consistent with antigen-driven responses. After repeated subsampling, the strength of the expansion versus patch-test correlation and the threshold at which it became significant changed. Patch test score correlated positively with the number of PT1 expanded TCRs, reaching significance at thresholds 8, 16 and 32 but not at 4. DPC sensitization did not change the number of TCRs with a frequency above 1 in 1000, and there was no evidence of changes in global repertoire structure.

The time point label here, explained by the study, means: patch test 1, 2 weeks after DPC sensitization. This specimen's treatment or condition label, per the study, means: therapeutic diphenylcyclopropenone sensitization with weekly scalp DPC. Blood at each patch-test visit was drawn before the patch test was applied. Patients were eligible if aged 18 to 70, diagnosed with alopecia and judged suitable for DPC therapy, and pregnant patients were excluded. Total RNA was extracted from unfractionated whole blood collected in Tempus Blood RNA tubes. The CDR3 has 15 amino acids, counting the end cysteine and phenylalanine. The retained sequence is limited to the CDR3, 45 bases, with the frame set at the first base. Relative to germline, V is 1 base shorter and J is 2 bases shorter, with 11 bases between their ends. The library was generated by RACE. Reads for this sample came from a NextSeq 500. Library preparation attached unique molecular identifiers to individual cDNA molecules for quantitative, reproducible TCR counting. Each blood RNA sample was used to sequence both TCR alpha and TCR beta chains. Turning to the authors' computational methods: Samples had a median of 95,638 TCRs, with a range from about 20,000 to 690,600. The Decombinator software suite was used to annotate V, J and CDR3 in the TCR reads. For the PS versus PT1 abundance plots, all samples were subsampled to the same number of TCRs (28,000). Expanded TCRs were defined as absent before sensitization and observed at least eight times at the 2-week time point. Through fastp at Q25 and MiXCR, TCRdb rebuilt clones from the public reads, retaining in-frame beta chains. When rows share a CDR3 protein, they turn into one entry using the most common DNA and genes. The V and J calls and clone size come from TCRdb's table, not from the authors' own analysis. For this sample there are some 400,000 distinct CDR3 sequences; roughly 4.8% appear just once. The ten largest clonotypes hold under 3% of the sample.

Details on this clonotype: What this receptor recognizes is not known. One base away there is no much larger clone; base qualities are not given.

This TCR was recovered from a woman aged 45-60 years with alopecia areata. Some clones in this sample may be carry-over from other donors' samples. The chain is made from TRBV12-3 or TRBV12-4 and TRBJ1-1, with the D gene call left open. Specimen: whole blood, collected in connection with sensitization to the hapten diphenylcyclopropenone (DPC). The CDR3 here reads CASSLEVGSNTEAFF. Read as DNA, the sequence is TGTGCCAGCAGTTTAGAAGTAGGGAGTAACACTGAAGCTTTCTTT.